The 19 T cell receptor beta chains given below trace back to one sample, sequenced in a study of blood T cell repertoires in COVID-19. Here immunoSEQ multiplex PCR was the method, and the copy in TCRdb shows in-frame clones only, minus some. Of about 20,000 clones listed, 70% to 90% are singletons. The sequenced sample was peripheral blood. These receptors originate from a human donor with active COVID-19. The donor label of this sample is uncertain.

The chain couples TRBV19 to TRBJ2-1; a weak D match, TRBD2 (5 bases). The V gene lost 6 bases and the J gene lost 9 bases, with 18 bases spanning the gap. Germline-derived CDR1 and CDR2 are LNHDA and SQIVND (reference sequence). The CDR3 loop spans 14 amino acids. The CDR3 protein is CASRADSTSREQFF. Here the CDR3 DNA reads TGTGCCAGTAGAGCGGACTCTACCTCCCGTGAGCAGTTCTTC.

The CDR3 loop is CASSFPTSGEETQYF. The CDR3 DNA reads TGTGCCAGCAGCTTCCCGACTAGCGGGGAAGAGACCCAGTACTTC. The chain carries TRBV5-6 and TRBJ2-5, with 11 bases identical to TRBD2. The CDR3 spans 15 residues. With 2 bases clipped from V and 3 bases from J, the junction kept 3 bases outside the gene matches. The germline V gene encodes CDR1 SGHDT and CDR2 YYEEEE. Looking up the rest from reference TRBV5-6 and TRBJ2-5 gives the full variable domain: DAGVTQSPTHLIKTRGQQVTLRCSPKSGHDTVSWYQQALGQGPQFIFQYYEEEERQRGNFPDRFSGHQFPNYSSELNVNALLLGDSALYLCASSFPTSGEETQYFGPGTRLLVL.

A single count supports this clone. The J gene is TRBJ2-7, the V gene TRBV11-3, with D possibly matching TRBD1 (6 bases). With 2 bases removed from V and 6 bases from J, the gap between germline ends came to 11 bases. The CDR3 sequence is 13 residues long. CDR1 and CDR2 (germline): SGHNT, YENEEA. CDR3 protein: CASSLSGQTEQYF. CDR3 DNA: TGTGCCAGCAGCTTAAGTGGACAGACCGAGCAGTACTTC.

The chain's CDR3 is CASSESGLSYEQYF. Here the CDR3 DNA reads TGTGCCAGCAGTGAATCTGGGCTATCCTACGAGCAGTACTTC. The rearrangement uses TRBV6-1 and TRBJ2-7; D call uncertain. CDR3 length: 14 residues. With 2 bases removed from V and 1 base from J, the gap between germline ends came to 9 bases. The V gene's germline CDR1 is MNHNS and CDR2 SASEGT.

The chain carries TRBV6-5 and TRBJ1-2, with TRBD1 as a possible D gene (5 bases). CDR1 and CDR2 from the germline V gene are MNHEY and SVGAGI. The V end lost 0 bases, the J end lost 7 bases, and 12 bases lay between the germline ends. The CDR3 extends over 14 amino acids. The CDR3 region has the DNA TGTGCCAGCAGTTACTCCGGGGGGAGGGGTGGCTACACCTTC. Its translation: CASSYSGGRGGYTF.

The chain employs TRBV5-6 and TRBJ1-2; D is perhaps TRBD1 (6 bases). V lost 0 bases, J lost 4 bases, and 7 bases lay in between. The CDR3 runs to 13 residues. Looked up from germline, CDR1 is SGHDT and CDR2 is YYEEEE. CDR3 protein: CASSLGTAYGYTF. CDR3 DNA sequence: TGTGCCAGCAGCTTGGGGACAGCCTATGGCTACACCTTC.

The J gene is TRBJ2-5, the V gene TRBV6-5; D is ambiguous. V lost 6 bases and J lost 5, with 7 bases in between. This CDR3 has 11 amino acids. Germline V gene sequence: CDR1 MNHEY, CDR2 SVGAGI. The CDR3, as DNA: TGTGCCAGCAGCGTTGAGGAGACCCAGTACTTC. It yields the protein CASSVEETQYF.

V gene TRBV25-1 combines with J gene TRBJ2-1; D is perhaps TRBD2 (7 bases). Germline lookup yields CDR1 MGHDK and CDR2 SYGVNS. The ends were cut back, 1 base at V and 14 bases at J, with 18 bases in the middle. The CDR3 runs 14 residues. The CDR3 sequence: CASSEWVEGGPKFF. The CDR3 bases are TGTGCCAGCAGTGAATGGGTAGAGGGGGGGCCCAAGTTCTTC.

DNA for the CDR3: TGTGCCACCGCGGACTCTGGAAACACCATATATTTT. Its translation is CATADSGNTIYF. The chain employs TRBV5-4 and TRBJ1-3; D uncertain. Deletions cut 9 bases from V and 0 bases from J, with 7 bases between. There are 12 residues in the CDR3. The germline V gene has CDR1 SGHNT and CDR2 YYREEE (reference sequence).

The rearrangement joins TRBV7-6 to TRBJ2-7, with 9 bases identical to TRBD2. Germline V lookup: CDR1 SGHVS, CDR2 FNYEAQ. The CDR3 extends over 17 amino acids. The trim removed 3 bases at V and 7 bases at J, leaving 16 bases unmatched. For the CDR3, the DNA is TGTGCCAGCAGCTTGCGAGGGCAGCCTAGCGGGGCCTCGGAGCAGTACTTC. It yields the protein CASSLRGQPSGASEQYF.

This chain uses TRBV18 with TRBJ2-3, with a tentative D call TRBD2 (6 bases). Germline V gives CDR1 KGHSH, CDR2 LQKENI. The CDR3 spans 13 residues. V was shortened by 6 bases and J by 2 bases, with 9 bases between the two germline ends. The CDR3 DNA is TGTGCCAGCTCCGCGGGGAACACAGATACGCAGTATTTT. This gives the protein CASSAGNTDTQYF.

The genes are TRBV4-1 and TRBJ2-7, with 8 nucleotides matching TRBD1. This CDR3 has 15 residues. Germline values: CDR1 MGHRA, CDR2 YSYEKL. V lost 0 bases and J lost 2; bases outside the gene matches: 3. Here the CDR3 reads CASSQERQGTYEQYF. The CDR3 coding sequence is TGCGCCAGCAGCCAAGAGCGACAGGGGACCTACGAGCAGTACTTC.

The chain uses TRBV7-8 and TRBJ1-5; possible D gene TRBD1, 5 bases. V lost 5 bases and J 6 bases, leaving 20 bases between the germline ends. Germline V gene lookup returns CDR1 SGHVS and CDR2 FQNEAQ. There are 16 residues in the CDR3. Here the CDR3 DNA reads TGTGCCAGCAGCCAGCGCCGTTCGGGGGTTGGTCAGCCCCAGCATTTT. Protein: CASSQRRSGVGQPQHF.

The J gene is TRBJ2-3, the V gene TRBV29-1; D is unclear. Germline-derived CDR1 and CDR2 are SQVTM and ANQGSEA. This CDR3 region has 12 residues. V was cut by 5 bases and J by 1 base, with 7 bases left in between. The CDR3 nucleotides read TGCAGCGTTCAACGGGGCACAGATACGCAGTATTTT. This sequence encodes CSVQRGTDTQYF.

This CDR3 is CASSSDILGSRYF. In DNA form, the CDR3 reads TGTGCCAGCAGCTCCGACATATTGGGTTCGCGGTACTTC. This rearrangement joins TRBV5-4 to TRBJ2-7; D is unresolved. The V end lost 3 bases, the J end lost 12 bases, and 19 bases lay between the germline ends. The CDR3 totals 13 residues. CDR1 and CDR2 from the germline V gene are SGHNT and YYREEE (reference sequence).

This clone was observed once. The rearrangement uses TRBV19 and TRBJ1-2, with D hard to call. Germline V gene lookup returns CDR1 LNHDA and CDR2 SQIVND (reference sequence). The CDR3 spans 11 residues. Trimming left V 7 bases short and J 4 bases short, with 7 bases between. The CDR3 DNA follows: TGTGCCAGTAAGGAGGGCTATGGCTACACCTTC. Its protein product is CASKEGYGYTF.

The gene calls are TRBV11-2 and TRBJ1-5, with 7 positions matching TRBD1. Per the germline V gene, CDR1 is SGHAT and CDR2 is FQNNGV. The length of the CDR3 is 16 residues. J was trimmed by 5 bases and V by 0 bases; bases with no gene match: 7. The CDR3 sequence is CASSLEGQVHDQPQHF. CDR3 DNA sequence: TGTGCCAGCAGCTTAGAAGGACAGGTCCACGATCAGCCCCAGCATTTT.

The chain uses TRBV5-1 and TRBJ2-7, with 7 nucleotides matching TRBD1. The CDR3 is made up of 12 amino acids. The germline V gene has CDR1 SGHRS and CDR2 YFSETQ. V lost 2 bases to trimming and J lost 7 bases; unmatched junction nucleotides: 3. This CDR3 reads CASSLQGFEQYF. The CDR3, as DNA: TGCGCCAGCAGCTTACAGGGGTTTGAGCAGTACTTC.

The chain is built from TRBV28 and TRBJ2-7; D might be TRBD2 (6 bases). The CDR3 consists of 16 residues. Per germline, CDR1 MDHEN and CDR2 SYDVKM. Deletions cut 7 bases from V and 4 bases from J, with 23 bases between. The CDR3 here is CASMGTLADLGYEQYF. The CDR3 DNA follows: TGTGCCAGCATGGGTACACTAGCCGATCTAGGGTACGAGCAGTACTTC.